These 25 T cell receptor beta chains originate from one sample sequenced in a study of shared clonotypes between healthy human individuals. Only in-frame clones appear in the TCRdb table, and some are missing; sequencing was by immunoSEQ multiplex PCR. The profile shows around 2.5 million clones, 90% to 95% of them singletons. Source material: naive CD4+ T cells from PBMCs. As for subset: CD45RA+ positively selected. These receptors originate from a man in his late teens or twenties in good health. Some clones in this sample may be carry-over from other donors' samples.

The gene calls are TRBV5-4 and TRBJ1-2; 9 bases fit TRBD1. Germline V lookup: CDR1 SGHNT, CDR2 YYREEE (reference sequence). The CDR3 consists of 14 residues. Trimming at V came to 0 bases and at J to 8 bases, leaving 5 bases not matched to a gene. The CDR3 nucleotides read TGTGCCAGCAGCTTGGAACAGGGGGCGGGAGGCTACACCTTC. It specifies CASSLEQGAGGYTF.

Turning to this clone: A read error may account for a junction end that differs from germline. The identical CDR3 is also encoded by other nucleotide sequences in the sample. The chain uses TRBV7-9 and TRBJ1-5; 8 nucleotides agree with TRBD1. CDR3 size: 14 residues. The germline CDR1 and CDR2 sequences are SEHNR and FQNEAQ (reference sequence). The CDR3 DNA reads TGTGCCAGCAGCCGGACAGGGCAAAATCAGCCCCAACATTTT. Its protein is CASSRTGQNQPQHF.

The J gene is TRBJ2-4, the V gene TRBV6-5; D is undetermined. The CDR3 contains 13 residues. Germline V gene data show CDR1 as MNHEY and CDR2 as SVGAGI. Deletions cut 11 bases from V and 8 bases from J, with 19 bases between. The CDR3 protein is CAAMARWSDIQYF. The CDR3 DNA follows: TGTGCCGCCATGGCGCGGTGGTCTGACATTCAGTACTTC.

The chain carries TRBV18 and TRBJ1-1; D gene ambiguous. Germline lookup yields CDR1 KGHSH and CDR2 LQKENI. CDR3 length equals 14 residues. V was cut by 2 bases and J by 3 bases, with 10 bases left in between. This CDR3 is CASSPKLLDTEAFF. For the CDR3, the DNA is TGTGCCAGCTCACCAAAATTGTTGGACACTGAAGCTTTCTTT.

This clone was recorded only once. The chain couples TRBV19 to TRBJ1-1, with 10 bases lining up with TRBD1. Germline trimming cut 6 bases from V and 4 bases from J; bases unmatched to any gene: 5. Germline V gene lookup returns CDR1 LNHDA and CDR2 SQIVND (reference sequence). The CDR3 loop spans 14 amino acids. CDR3 residues: CASSATGGGTEAFF. The CDR3 coding sequence is TGTGCCAGTAGCGCGACAGGGGGCGGCACTGAAGCTTTCTTT. The full variable domain, rest sourced from reference TRBV19 and TRBJ1-1, is DGGITQSPKYLFRKEGQNVTLSCEQNLNHDAMYWYRQDPGQGLRLIYYSQIVNDFQKGDIAEGYSVSREKKESFPLTVTSAQKNPTAFYLCASSATGGGTEAFFGQGTRLTVV.

This clone was observed once. V and J are TRBV19 and TRBJ1-5, with D possibly TRBD1 on 5 matching bases. The V end was cut by 4 bases, the J end by 9 bases, with 22 bases between. Germline V lookup: CDR1 LNHDA, CDR2 SQIVND (reference sequence). The CDR3 length is 16 residues. The CDR3 nucleotides read TGTGCCAGTAGTACACCTCCACTTCTAGACAGTCGGCCCCAGCATTTT. It codes for CASSTPPLLDSRPQHF.

DNA of the CDR3: TGTGCCAGCAGCCAGGGCCATACGCAGTATTTT. It translates to CASSQGHTQYF. The chain combines TRBV25-1 with TRBJ2-3, with D possibly TRBD1 on 5 matching bases. CDR3 size: 11 residues. V lost 6 bases to trimming and J lost 7 bases, with 8 bases between them. CDR1 and CDR2 from the germline V gene are MGHDK and SYGVNS.

A word on this clone: Other DNA sequences in this specimen translate into the identical CDR3. The rearrangement uses TRBV18 and TRBJ1-1, with D perhaps matching TRBD1 (5 bases). The CDR3 is made up of 13 amino acids. The ends were cut back, 4 bases at V and 2 bases at J, with 8 bases in the middle. Germline V gene data show CDR1 as KGHSH and CDR2 as LQKENI. The CDR3 loop reads CASSRDRNTEAFF. The CDR3 DNA reads as TGTGCCAGCTCACGAGACAGAAACACTGAAGCTTTCTTT.

The rearrangement uses TRBV5-1 and TRBJ1-1; tentatively, D is TRBD1 (5 bases). The CDR3 totals 16 residues. V was pared by 4 bases and J by 0 bases, with 16 bases between. Per the germline V gene, CDR1 is SGHRS and CDR2 is YFSETQ. CDR3 nucleotides: TGCGCCAGCAGCCCGGGGGTGCGGGGGTTGAACACTGAAGCTTTCTTT. This gives the protein CASSPGVRGLNTEAFF.

The chain joins TRBV2 to TRBJ2-5; D not certain. The CDR3 has 14 residues. Trimming left V 5 bases short and J 2 bases short, with 12 bases between. Germline V CDR1 and CDR2: SNHLY, FYNNEI. In nucleotides, the CDR3 is TGTGCCAGCAGTCTGGAACAGATTCAAGAGACCCAGTACTTC. Translating it yields CASSLEQIQETQYF.

Comment on this clone: The sample has other DNA sequences that encode this CDR3 too. This chain joins TRBV6-5 and TRBJ1-2; TRBD1 matches at 7 bases. CDR3 size: 13 residues. V dropped 5 bases and J dropped 4; count of bases not matched to a gene: 4. CDR1 is MNHEY and CDR2 is SVGAGI in the germline V gene. The chain's CDR3 is CASSRTGAYGYTF. CDR3 nucleotides: TGTGCCAGCAGTCGGACAGGCGCCTATGGCTACACCTTC.

In this sample, this clone turned up once. This sequence joins TRBV2 and TRBJ1-4; a possible D gene is TRBD1 (5 bases). Trimming took off 5 bases at V and 8 bases at J, with 18 bases between the two ends. There are 15 residues in the CDR3. CDR1 SNHLY and CDR2 FYNNEI come from the germline V gene. This chain's CDR3 is CASSNNRRFGEKLFF. Here the CDR3 DNA reads TGTGCCAGCAGTAACAACAGGCGGTTTGGGGAAAAACTGTTTTTT.

About this clone itself: This same CDR3 is encoded by further DNA sequences in the sample. This chain joins TRBV28 and TRBJ1-1, with 7 bases fitting TRBD1. V lost 5 bases and J lost 4; bases outside the gene matches: 4. The CDR3 is 13 residues long. Germline values: CDR1 MDHEN, CDR2 SYDVKM. The CDR3 protein is CASSRQGRTEAFF. CDR3 nucleotides: TGTGCCAGCAGTAGACAGGGTCGCACTGAAGCTTTCTTT.

The rearrangement joins TRBV9 to TRBJ1-1; D perhaps matches TRBD1 (5 bases). Per the germline V gene, CDR1 is SGDLS and CDR2 is YYNGEE. V was cut by 3 bases and J by 0 bases, with 15 bases left in between. CDR3 size: 16 residues. The CDR3 reads CASSERDGLMNTEAFF. Here the CDR3 DNA reads TGTGCCAGCAGCGAGAGGGACGGACTCATGAACACTGAAGCTTTCTTT.

This sequence joins TRBV19 and TRBJ2-1; possibly TRBD2 for D (6 bases). The V gene's germline CDR1 is LNHDA and CDR2 SQIVND (reference sequence). The V gene lost 7 bases and the J gene lost 0 bases, with 13 bases spanning the gap. This CDR3 has 15 residues. CDR3 loop: CASKVGAGSYNEQFF. CDR3 DNA sequence: TGTGCCAGTAAGGTGGGAGCGGGCTCCTACAATGAGCAGTTCTTC.

The rearrangement joins TRBV28 to TRBJ2-4; D unresolved. Deletions cut 8 bases from V and 9 bases from J, with 17 bases between. Germline values: CDR1 MDHEN, CDR2 SYDVKM. The CDR3 length is 13 residues. The CDR3 loop is CASSRPPAFIQYF. CDR3 DNA sequence: TGTGCCAGCTCTAGACCACCCGCCTTCATTCAGTACTTC.

The count of this clone is one. The CDR3, as DNA: TGTGCCAGTAGAGGCTCCGGGACAGGGGCCTACGAGCAGTACTTC. Its translation is CASRGSGTGAYEQYF. The V and J genes are TRBV2 and TRBJ2-7; 10 bases fit TRBD1. Trimming took 9 bases from V and 2 from J; bases not matched to a gene: 10. From germline, CDR1 is SNHLY and CDR2 FYNNEI. This CDR3 has 15 amino acids.

V usage is TRBV29-1 and J usage is TRBJ1-1, with no clear D. From germline, CDR1 is SQVTM and CDR2 ANQGSEA. The CDR3 has 14 residues. With 2 bases removed from V and 1 base from J, the gap between germline ends came to 11 bases. CDR3 nucleotide sequence: TGCAGCGTTGAAAAGCAAGAAGCGAACACTGAAGCTTTCTTT. Residues: CSVEKQEANTEAFF.

The chain employs TRBV14 and TRBJ1-2; possibly TRBD1 for D (6 bases). This CDR3 has 15 amino acids. Germline V gene sequence: CDR1 SGHDN, CDR2 FVKESK. The V end was cut by 2 bases, the J end by 2 bases, with 12 bases between. This CDR3 reads CASSQFGTRNYGYTF. CDR3 DNA sequence: TGTGCCAGCAGCCAATTTGGGACAAGGAACTATGGCTACACCTTC.

DNA for the CDR3: TGTGCCAGCCGTCCGAGGAACTGGGGGAACACTGAAGCTTTCTTT. Its protein product is CASRPRNWGNTEAFF. The chain links TRBV19 to TRBJ1-1, with D hard to call. This CDR3 has 15 amino acids. Germline CDR1 is LNHDA and CDR2 is SQIVND (reference sequence). V was pared by 9 bases and J by 1 base, with 18 bases between.

The CDR3 coding sequence is TGTGCCTGGAAATTGGCGGGTGGGGAGACCCAGTACTTC. Amino acid sequence: CAWKLAGGETQYF. This chain connects TRBV30 to TRBJ2-5; tentatively, D is TRBD2 (5 bases). CDR3 length equals 13 residues. V was clipped by 4 bases and J by 5 bases, with 14 bases between them. CDR1 GTSNPN and CDR2 SVGIG come from the germline V gene (reference sequence). Based on the CDR3 plus reference TRBV30 and TRBJ2-5, the full variable domain is SQTIHQWPATLVQPVGSPLSLECTVEGTSNPNLYWYRQAAGRGLQLLFYSVGIGQISSEVPQNLSASRPQDRQFILSSKKLLLSDSGFYLCAWKLAGGETQYFGPGTRLLVL.

The rearrangement uses TRBV28 and TRBJ2-2; D unclear. CDR1 and CDR2 (germline): MDHEN, SYDVKM. V was trimmed by 8 bases and J by 6 bases, leaving 19 bases between them. This CDR3 region has 15 residues. The DNA for the CDR3 is TGTGCCAGCCGATATTACAGCCTAGTCGCCGGGGAGCTGTTTTTT. Its translation is CASRYYSLVAGELFF.

This clone is a singleton in its sample. The chain joins TRBV25-1 to TRBJ2-3; 10 bases line up with TRBD2. CDR1 MGHDK and CDR2 SYGVNS come from the germline V gene. The CDR3 loop spans 17 amino acids. Unmatched junction bases numbered 12, after V lost 4 bases and J lost 5 bases. The CDR3 DNA sequence: TGTGCCAGCAGTGTTAATTGGGGTAGCGGGAGGCAAGATACGCAGTATTTT. Its translation: CASSVNWGSGRQDTQYF. Full variable domain (remainder filled in from reference TRBV25-1 and TRBJ2-3): EADIYQTPRYLVIGTGKKITLECSQTMGHDKMYWYQQDPGMELHLIHYSYGVNSTEKGDLSSESTVSRIRTEHFPLTLESARPSHTSQYLCASSVNWGSGRQDTQYFGPGTRLTVL.

The chain uses TRBV7-8 and TRBJ1-3; weak D call: TRBD1 (6 bases). V lost 3 bases and J 3 bases, leaving 12 bases between the germline ends. The V gene's germline CDR1 is SGHVS and CDR2 FQNEAQ. CDR3 length: 15 residues. CDR3 sequence: CASSFFGRGGNTIYF. The CDR3 nucleotides are TGTGCCAGCAGCTTTTTTGGCAGGGGTGGAAACACCATATATTTT.

The chain couples TRBV4-1 to TRBJ2-2; no definite D call. This CDR3 region has 15 residues. The germline gives CDR1 MGHRA, CDR2 YSYEKL. Deletions cut 0 bases from V and 7 bases from J, with 12 bases between. The CDR3 DNA is TGCGCCAGCAGCCAAGATGTGCCTTTGGGCGGGGAGCTGTTTTTT. Its translation: CASSQDVPLGGELFF.